This TCR beta chain stems from a study of T cell repertoires in cytomegalovirus infection (dated by TCRdb to between 2017 and 2020). With respect to the entire study: Donor HLA type was relevant to the analysis, as public TCR beta signatures indicated carriage of CMV infection together with the matching HLA type. Overall study outcomes, separate from this receptor: The ex vivo response was dominated by HLA-C-restricted CMV-specific TCR beta clonotypes, which also provided the single most frequent clonotype in two of eight donors. Cumulative frequency of public TCR beta family members discriminated carriers of CMV infection plus the relevant HLA type in this cohort and an independent approximately 370-donor cohort.

The sequencer was an Illumina HiSeq 1500. TCRdb ran its own pipeline on the public reads, namely fastp trimming at Q25 and MiXCR clone calling, and kept in-frame beta chains. Entries are consolidated by CDR3 protein sequence, retaining the most common genes and DNA. This sample comprises about 460,000 distinct CDR3 sequences, over 9% of them detected only once. The biggest ten clones account for approximately 10% of the sample. There are many counts of this clonotype. Its antigen is unknown. No per-base quality is available; no much larger clone lies one base away. The germline V gene (reference sequence) gives CDR1 as MNHNY and CDR2 as SVGAGI. Counted from cysteine to phenylalanine, this CDR3 has 17 amino acids. Of the read, only the CDR3 DNA is kept; its 51 bases are in frame from base 1. The V end gives up 7 bases and the J end 10 bases, leaving 20 bases in the junction not matched to a gene.

The chain joins TRBV6-6 to TRBJ2-1, with 9 middle bases fitting TRBD2. This receptor was identified in a human donor in good health (CMV status not recorded). Some clones in this sample may be carry-over from other donors' samples. The sample consisted of PBMCs. The DNA is as follows: TGTGCCAGCATAGGGGTACTAAGGGCGGGAGGGCCGCTGGAGCAGTTCTTC. This sequence encodes CASIGVLRAGGPLEQFF.